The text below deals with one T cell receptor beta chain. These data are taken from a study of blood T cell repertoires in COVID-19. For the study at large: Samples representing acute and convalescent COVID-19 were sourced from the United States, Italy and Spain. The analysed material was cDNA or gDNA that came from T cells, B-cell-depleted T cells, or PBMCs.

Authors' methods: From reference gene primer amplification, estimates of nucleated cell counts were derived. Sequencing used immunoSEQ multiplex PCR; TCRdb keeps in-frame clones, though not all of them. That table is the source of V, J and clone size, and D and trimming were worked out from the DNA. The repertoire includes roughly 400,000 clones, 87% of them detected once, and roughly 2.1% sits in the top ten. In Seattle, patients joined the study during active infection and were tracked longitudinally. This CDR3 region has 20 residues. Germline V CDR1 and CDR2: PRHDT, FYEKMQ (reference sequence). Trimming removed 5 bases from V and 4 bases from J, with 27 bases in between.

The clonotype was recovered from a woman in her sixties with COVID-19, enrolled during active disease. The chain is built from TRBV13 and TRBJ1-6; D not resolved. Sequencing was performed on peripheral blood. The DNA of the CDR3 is TGTGCCAGCAGCGCCTCCGGGGAGAGTAGAGGAGGGCGATATAATTCACCCCTCCACTTT. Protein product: CASSASGESRGGRYNSPLHF.